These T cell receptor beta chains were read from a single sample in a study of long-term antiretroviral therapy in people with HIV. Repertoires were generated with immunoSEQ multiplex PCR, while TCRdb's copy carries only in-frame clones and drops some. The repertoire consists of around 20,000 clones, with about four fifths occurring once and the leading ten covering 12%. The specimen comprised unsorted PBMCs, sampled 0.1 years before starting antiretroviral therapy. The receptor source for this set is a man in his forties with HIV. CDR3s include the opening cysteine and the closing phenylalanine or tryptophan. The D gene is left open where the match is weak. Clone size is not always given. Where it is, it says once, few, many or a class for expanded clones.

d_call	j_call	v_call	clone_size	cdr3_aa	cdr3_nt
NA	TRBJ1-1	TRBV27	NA	CASSPPGLGLGEAFF	TGTGCCAGCAGTCCGCCGGGACTCGGGCTTGGTGAAGCTTTCTTT
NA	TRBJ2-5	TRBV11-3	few	CASSPKGVEETQYF	TGTGCCAGCAGCCCTAAGGGGGTAGAGGAGACCCAGTACTTC
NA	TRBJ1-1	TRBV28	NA	CASSFLEFQGMNTEAFF	TGTGCCAGCAGTTTTTTAGAGTTTCAGGGAATGAACACTGAAGCTTTCTTT
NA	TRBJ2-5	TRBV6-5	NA	CASTRGSGETQYF	TGTGCCAGCACCCGGGGCTCGGGCGAGACCCAGTACTTC
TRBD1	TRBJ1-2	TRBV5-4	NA	CASSRGTDSNYGYTF	TGTGCCAGCAGCCGGGGGACAGACTCTAACTATGGCTACACCTTC
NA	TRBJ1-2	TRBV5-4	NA	CASSLSQGTYGYTF	TGTGCCAGCAGCTTGTCCCAGGGGACCTATGGCTACACCTTC
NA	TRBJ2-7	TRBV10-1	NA	CASSDGGQIYEQYF	TGCGCCAGCAGTGACGGGGGACAGATCTACGAGCAGTACTTC
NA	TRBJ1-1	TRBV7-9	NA	CASSRRGVHTEAFF	TGTGCCAGCAGCAGGCGGGGGGTCCACACTGAAGCTTTCTTT
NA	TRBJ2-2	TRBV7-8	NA	CASSFIFGGTGELFF	TGTGCCAGCAGCTTCATATTTGGGGGCACCGGGGAGCTGTTTTTT
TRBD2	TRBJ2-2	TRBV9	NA	CASSVREGTRAGELFF	TGTGCCAGCAGCGTAAGGGAGGGGACTAGGGCCGGGGAGCTGTTTTTT
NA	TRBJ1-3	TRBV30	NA	CAWGEGTGNTIYF	TGTGCCTGGGGTGAAGGGACTGGAAACACCATATATTTT
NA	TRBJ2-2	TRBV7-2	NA	CASSFGWVGELFF	TGTGCCAGCAGCTTTGGGTGGGTCGGGGAGCTGTTTTTT
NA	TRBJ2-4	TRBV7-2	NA	CASSLGETAAKNIQYF	TGTGCCAGCAGCTTGGGGGAGACGGCAGCCAAAAACATTCAGTACTTC
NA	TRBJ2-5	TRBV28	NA	CASRNSGKTQYF	TGTGCCAGCAGAAATAGCGGCAAGACCCAGTACTTC
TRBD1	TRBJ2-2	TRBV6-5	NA	CASSFGDRASGELFF	TGTGCCAGCAGTTTCGGGGACAGGGCCTCAGGGGAGCTGTTTTTT
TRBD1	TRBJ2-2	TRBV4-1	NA	CASSPQGARTGELFF	TGCGCCAGCAGCCCACAGGGGGCGAGGACCGGGGAGCTGTTTTTT
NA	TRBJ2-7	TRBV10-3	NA	CAIRSDSSSSYEQYF	TGTGCCATCAGGTCCGACAGTTCGAGCTCCTACGAGCAGTACTTC
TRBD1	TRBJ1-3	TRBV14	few	CASSPGTGFGNTIYF	TGTGCCAGCAGCCCCGGGACAGGGTTTGGAAACACCATATATTTT
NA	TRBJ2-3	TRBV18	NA	CASSPRAGADTQYF	TGTGCCAGCTCACCACGAGCGGGCGCAGATACGCAGTATTTT
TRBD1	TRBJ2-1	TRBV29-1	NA	CSATPMDRVSYNEQFF	TGCAGCGCCACTCCGATGGACAGGGTCTCCTACAATGAGCAGTTCTTC
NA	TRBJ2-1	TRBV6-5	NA	CASRLLVGGYNEQFF	TGTGCCAGCAGACTCCTTGTGGGGGGCTACAATGAGCAGTTCTTC
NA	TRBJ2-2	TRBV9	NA	CASSPRGSGGTGELFF	TGTGCCAGCAGCCCCCGGGGTAGCGGTGGCACCGGGGAGCTGTTTTTT
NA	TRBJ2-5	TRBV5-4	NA	CASSLGAFQETQYF	TGTGCCAGCAGCTTGGGGGCCTTCCAAGAGACCCAGTACTTC
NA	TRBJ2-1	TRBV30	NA	CAWSLTLQNEQFF	TGTGCCTGGAGTCTGACTCTCCAGAATGAGCAGTTCTTC
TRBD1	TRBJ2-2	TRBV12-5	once	CASGLGQGTAGELFF	TGTGCTAGTGGTTTGGGACAGGGGACGGCCGGGGAGCTGTTTTTT
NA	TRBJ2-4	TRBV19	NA	CASSINSQENIQYF	TGTGCCAGTAGTATAAACAGCCAGGAAAACATTCAGTACTTC
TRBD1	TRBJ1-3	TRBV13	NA	CASSLSRDSNTIYF	TGTGCCAGCAGTCTAAGCCGGGACAGCAACACCATATATTTT
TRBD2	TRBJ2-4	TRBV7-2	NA	CASSLSPGLAGAGNIQYF	TGTGCCAGCAGCTTAAGTCCGGGATTAGCGGGAGCGGGAAACATTCAGTACTTC
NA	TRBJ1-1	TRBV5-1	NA	CASSLADSPNTEAFF	TGCGCCAGCAGCTTGGCGGACAGTCCGAACACTGAAGCTTTCTTT
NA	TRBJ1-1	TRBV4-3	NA	CASSQEFYYTEAFF	TGCGCCAGCAGCCAAGAATTTTATTACACTGAAGCTTTCTTT
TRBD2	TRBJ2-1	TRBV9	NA	CASSVREGSYNEQFF	TGTGCCAGCAGCGTTAGGGAGGGGTCCTACAATGAGCAGTTCTTC
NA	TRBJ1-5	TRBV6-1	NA	CASSEHPQGQPQHF	TGTGCCAGCAGCGAACATCCTCAGGGTCAGCCCCAGCATTTT
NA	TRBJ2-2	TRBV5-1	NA	CASSLGDSNTGELFF	TGCGCCAGCAGCCTGGGCGATTCGAACACCGGGGAGCTGTTTTTT
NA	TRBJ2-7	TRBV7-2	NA	CASSLARQYEQYF	TGTGCCAGCAGCTTAGCCAGACAATACGAGCAGTACTTC
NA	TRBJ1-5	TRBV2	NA	CASSQADSNQPQHF	TGTGCCAGCAGCCAGGCCGATAGCAATCAGCCCCAGCATTTT
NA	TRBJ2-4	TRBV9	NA	CASSVAGEVKNIQYF	TGTGCCAGCAGCGTTGCCGGGGAAGTCAAAAACATTCAGTACTTC
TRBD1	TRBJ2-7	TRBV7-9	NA	CASSLVFRTGSYEQYF	TGTGCCAGCAGCTTAGTTTTCCGGACAGGATCCTACGAGCAGTACTTC
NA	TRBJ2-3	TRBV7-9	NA	CASSPFETDTQYF	TGTGCCAGCAGCCCCTTTGAGACAGATACGCAGTATTTT
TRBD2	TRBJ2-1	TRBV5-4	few	CASSPSRTGGTQFF	TGTGCCAGCAGCCCCAGTAGAACGGGAGGGACGCAGTTCTTC
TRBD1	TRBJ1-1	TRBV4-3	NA	CASSQDPTGVNGGNTEAFF	TGCGCCAGCAGCCAAGATCCGACAGGGGTAAATGGGGGGAACACTGAAGCTTTCTTT